Sequencing of this TCR beta chain was carried out in a study of T and B cells in COVID-19 patients. Study as a whole: Recovered patients mostly had mild to moderate COVID-19 managed as outpatients. Study outcomes and limitations: Patients with COVID-19 reportedly showed strongly skewed T cell receptor beta variable and joining gene usage. Active COVID-19 showed highly clonal TRB repertoires; recovery showed diversity and richness above healthy donors.

BIOMED2 TRB-A/B primer pools were used in multiplex TRB PCR. TCRdb reanalysed the multiplex PCR reads using MiXCR and keeps one entry per CDR3 protein. The table lists some 8,400 distinct CDR3 sequences, around 28% of them singletons. Each TRB amplification used roughly 230-550 ng of genomic DNA from blood. As for this clonotype: Its antigen is unknown.

This TCR was recovered from a human donor with active COVID-19. Sequenced material: blood.

CDR3 nucleotide sequence: TGTGCCAGCAGCCGCTACCGGACGGATTCTAACTATGGCTACACCTTC. Protein: CASSRYRTDSNYGYTF. V and J are TRBV5-6 and TRBJ1-2; no clear D gene. The V end was cut by 4 bases, the J end by 0 bases, with 16 bases between. This CDR3 comprises 16 residues. Germline lookup yields CDR1 SGHDT and CDR2 YYEEEE.